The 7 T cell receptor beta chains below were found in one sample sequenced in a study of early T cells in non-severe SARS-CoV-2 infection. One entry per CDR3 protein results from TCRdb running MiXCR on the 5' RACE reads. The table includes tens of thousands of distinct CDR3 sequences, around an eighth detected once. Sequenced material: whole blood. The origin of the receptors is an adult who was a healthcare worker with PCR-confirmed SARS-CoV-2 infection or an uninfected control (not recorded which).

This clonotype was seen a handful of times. CDR3 DNA: TGTGCCAGCAGTTTCTATGCCGAGCAGTACTTC. Amino acids: CASSFYAEQYF. V and J are TRBV12-3 or TRBV12-4 and TRBJ2-7; D gene uncertain. Trimming removed 3 bases from V and 6 bases from J, with 6 bases in between. The CDR3 length is 11 residues.

The CDR3 protein is CASSPTGAVNYGYTF. The CDR3 DNA sequence: TGTGCCAGTAGTCCCACCGGGGCGGTTAACTATGGCTACACCTTC. The rearrangement uses TRBV19 and TRBJ1-2; D perhaps matches TRBD1 (5 bases). CDR1 is LNHDA and CDR2 is SQIVND in the germline V gene (reference sequence). With 5 bases removed from V and 1 base from J, the gap between germline ends came to 14 bases. CDR3 length: 15 amino acids.

DNA of the CDR3: TGTGCCAGCAGTTTCCTTGACAGCCGACTGTTTTTT. Protein product: CASSFLDSRLFF. The chain links TRBV7-9 to TRBJ1-4, with D possibly TRBD1 on 5 matching bases. The ends were cut back, 6 bases at V and 13 bases at J, with 15 bases in the middle. CDR1 and CDR2 from the germline V gene are SEHNR and FQNEAQ (reference sequence). There are 12 residues in the CDR3.

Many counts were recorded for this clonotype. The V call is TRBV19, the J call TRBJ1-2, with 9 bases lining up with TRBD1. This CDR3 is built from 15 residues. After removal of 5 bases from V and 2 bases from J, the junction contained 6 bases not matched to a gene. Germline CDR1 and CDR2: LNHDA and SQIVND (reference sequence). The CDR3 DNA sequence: TGTGCCAGTAGTGCTGGGACAGGGACCAACTATGGCTACACCTTC. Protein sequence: CASSAGTGTNYGYTF.

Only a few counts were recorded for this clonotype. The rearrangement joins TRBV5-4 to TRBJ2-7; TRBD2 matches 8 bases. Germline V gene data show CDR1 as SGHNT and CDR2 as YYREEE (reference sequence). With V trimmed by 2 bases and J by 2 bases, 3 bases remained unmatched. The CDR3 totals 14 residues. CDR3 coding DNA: TGTGCCAGCAGCTTTAGCGGGAACACCTACGAGCAGTACTTC. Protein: CASSFSGNTYEQYF.

CDR3 sequence (DNA): TGTGCCAGCACTCCGTACGGGTCCTCCTACGAGCAGTACTTC. Encoded protein: CASTPYGSSYEQYF. The chain uses TRBV6-1 and TRBJ2-7, with no clear D. Trimming took 7 bases from V and 0 from J, leaving 13 bases between them. Germline CDR1 MNHNS, CDR2 SASEGT. CDR3 length equals 14 residues.

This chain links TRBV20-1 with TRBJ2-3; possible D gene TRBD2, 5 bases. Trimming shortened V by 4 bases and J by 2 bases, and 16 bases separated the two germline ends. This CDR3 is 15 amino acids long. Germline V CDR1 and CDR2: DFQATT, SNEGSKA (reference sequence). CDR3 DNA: TGCAGTGCTATCCGCCGATCGGGGTACACAGATACGCAGTATTTT. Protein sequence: CSAIRRSGYTDTQYF.